This is a list of T cell receptor beta chains from one sample in a study of blood T cell repertoires in COVID-19. TCRdb's table, derived via immunoSEQ multiplex PCR, lists solely in-frame clones and lacks some. The data hold tens of thousands of clones, with approximately 88% observed a single time. The sequenced sample consisted of peripheral blood. The receptor source for this set is a man older than 75 with active or convalescent COVID-19. Both conserved end residues are part of each CDR3. The D gene is left open where the match is weak. Where a row states a size, it is once, few, many or the class of an expanded clone; other rows omit it.

>TRBV28|-|once|TRBJ2-5
CASSTPRQETLQETQYF
TGTGCCAGCAGTACCCCAAGACAGGAGACCCTACAAGAGACCCAGTACTTC
>TRBV7-2|TRBD2|once|TRBJ2-5
CASRVSGGAETQYF
TGTGCCAGCAGGGTTAGCGGGGGGGCGGAGACCCAGTACTTC
>TRBV19|TRBD2|-|TRBJ2-1
CASSMGLAGVMINEQFF
TGTGCCAGTAGTATGGGACTAGCGGGAGTTATGATCAATGAGCAGTTCTTC
>TRBV2|TRBD2|-|TRBJ2-7
CASSLGTSGTYEQYF
TGTGCCAGCAGTCTAGGGACTAGCGGAACCTACGAGCAGTACTTC
>TRBV11-2|-|-|TRBJ2-2
CASSRDFNTGELFF
TGTGCCAGCAGCCGGGACTTTAACACCGGGGAGCTGTTTTTT
>TRBV7-2|TRBD2|once|TRBJ2-7
CASSLTSGTYEQYF
TGTGCCAGCAGCTTAACTAGCGGTACCTACGAGCAGTACTTC
>TRBV7-2|TRBD2|-|TRBJ2-5
CASSSSSGGAETQYF
TGTGCCAGCAGCTCCTCTAGCGGGGGGGCGGAGACCCAGTACTTC
>TRBV19|TRBD1|-|TRBJ2-5
CASRQGAGETQYF
TGTGCCAGTCGACAGGGGGCGGGTGAGACCCAGTACTTC
>TRBV11-3|TRBD1|-|TRBJ2-7
CASSLTGVGEQYF
TGTGCCAGCAGCTTGACAGGGGTAGGGGAGCAGTACTTC
>TRBV2|-|-|TRBJ2-5
CASRQGGEAQYF
TGTGCCAGCAGACAGGGGGGGGAGGCCCAGTACTTC
>TRBV14|-|-|TRBJ2-1
CASSQVGGVEQFF
TGTGCCAGCAGCCAAGTCGGTGGTGTTGAGCAGTTCTTC
>TRBV2|-|-|TRBJ1-1
CASSEHKNTEAFF
TGTGCCAGCAGTGAACACAAGAACACTGAAGCTTTCTTT
>TRBV2|TRBD2|-|TRBJ2-1
CASSDWGGGYNEQFF
TGTGCCAGCAGTGATTGGGGGGGGGGGTACAATGAGCAGTTCTTC
>TRBV2|-|-|TRBJ1-5
CASSPRSNQPQHF
TGTGCCAGTTCTCCGAGAAGCAATCAGCCCCAGCATTTT
>TRBV7-2|-|-|TRBJ1-3
CASSKDSSGNTIYF
TGTGCCAGCAGCAAGGACAGCTCTGGAAACACCATATATTTT
>TRBV7-2|-|-|TRBJ1-5
CASSLGGVRPQHF
TGTGCCAGCAGCTTAGGGGGGGTGAGGCCCCAGCATTTT
>TRBV20-1|TRBD1|-|TRBJ2-7
CSASWRDRGTYEQYF
TGCAGTGCTAGTTGGAGGGACAGGGGAACCTACGAGCAGTACTTC
>TRBV28|-|few|TRBJ1-5
CASRQGEGYQPQHF
TGTGCCAGCAGACAGGGCGAGGGCTATCAGCCCCAGCATTTT
>TRBV19|TRBD2|-|TRBJ2-2
CASTGTSGGTRVTGELFF
TGTGCCAGTACCGGGACTAGCGGGGGCACGCGGGTCACCGGGGAGCTGTTTTTT
>TRBV11-2|TRBD1|-|TRBJ2-6
CASSSSWTGLSSGANVLTF
TGTGCCAGCAGCTCCTCTTGGACAGGGTTAAGTTCTGGGGCCAACGTCCTGACTTTC
>TRBV6-6|-|-|TRBJ2-1
CASSYNRVMSYEQFF
TGTGCCAGCAGTTACAACAGGGTGATGTCCTATGAGCAGTTCTTC
>TRBV19|TRBD1|-|TRBJ1-2
CASSIARTGAASFYGYTF
TGTGCCAGTAGTATAGCTAGGACAGGGGCGGCCTCGTTCTATGGCTACACCTTC
>TRBV25-1|TRBD2|-|TRBJ2-3
CASSEIAGGGTDTQYF
TGTGCCAGCAGTGAAATAGCGGGAGGGGGCACAGATACGCAGTATTTT
>TRBV18|TRBD2|-|TRBJ2-1
CASSRNSGLAGGDEQFF
TGTGCCAGCTCGCGAAACTCGGGACTAGCGGGAGGGGATGAGCAGTTCTTC
>TRBV27|TRBD1|-|TRBJ1-6
CASSSAGGRSPLHF
TGTGCCAGCAGTTCGGCAGGGGGTAGGTCACCCCTCCACTTT
>TRBV6-5|TRBD2|-|TRBJ2-5
CASSYTSGVLQETQYF
TGTGCCAGCAGTTATACTAGCGGGGTGCTCCAAGAGACCCAGTACTTC
>TRBV5-6|TRBD1|-|TRBJ2-1
CASSLGTGRSYNEQFF
TGTGCCAGCAGCTTGGGGACAGGCCGGTCCTACAATGAGCAGTTCTTC
>TRBV6-6|TRBD1|few|TRBJ1-5
CASSQPLDRGINQPQHF
TGTGCCAGCAGTCAGCCCCTCGACAGGGGGATCAATCAGCCCCAGCATTTT
>TRBV19|-|-|TRBJ1-1
CASSIEFRVAEAFF
TGTGCCAGTAGTATTGAATTCCGAGTGGCTGAAGCTTTCTTT
>TRBV6-6|TRBD1|few|TRBJ1-5
CASGQGADQPQHF
TGTGCCAGCGGACAGGGGGCAGATCAGCCCCAGCATTTT
>TRBV30|-|-|TRBJ1-1
CAWSVRGEAFF
TGTGCCTGGAGTGTAAGGGGAGAAGCTTTCTTT
>TRBV19|TRBD2|-|TRBJ2-7
CASSIPAPSGMGPQYF
TGTGCCAGTAGTATCCCCGCTCCTAGCGGGATGGGGCCCCAGTACTTC
>TRBV5-1|-|-|TRBJ1-1
CASSLARGRNTEAFF
TGCGCCAGCAGCTTGGCCAGGGGTAGGAACACTGAAGCTTTCTTT
>TRBV2|TRBD1|-|TRBJ2-2
CASNTGVYSGELFF
TGTGCCAGCAACACAGGGGTGTATTCCGGGGAGCTGTTTTTT
>TRBV5-8|-|-|TRBJ2-5
CASSLGTEYQETQYF
TGTGCCAGCAGCTTGGGAACAGAGTACCAAGAGACCCAGTACTTC
>TRBV5-5|TRBD1|once|TRBJ2-2
CASDRARNTGELFF
TGTGCCAGCGACAGGGCGAGGAACACCGGGGAGCTGTTTTTT
>TRBV4-2|-|once|TRBJ1-5
CASSQDRQGGNQPQHF
TGTGCCAGCAGCCAAGATCGGCAGGGTGGGAATCAGCCCCAGCATTTT
>TRBV19|TRBD1|-|TRBJ1-1
CASSTGTGGAEAFF
TGTGCCAGTAGTACTGGGACAGGGGGCGCGGAGGCTTTCTTT
>TRBV4-1|-|-|TRBJ1-3
CASSQDHRGSTGNTIYF
TGCGCCAGCAGCCAAGATCATCGGGGATCTACAGGAAACACCATATATTTT
>TRBV6-2/TRBV6-3|TRBD1|-|TRBJ1-5
CASSYGQGVYGNQPQHF
TGTGCCAGCAGTTATGGGCAGGGGGTATATGGCAATCAGCCCCAGCATTTT
>TRBV7-6|-|once|TRBJ1-2
CASSRQGNGYTF
TGTGCCAGCAGCCGCCAGGGGAATGGCTACACCTTC
>TRBV10-2|-|-|TRBJ1-5
CASSEERYYQPQHF
TGCGCCAGCAGTGAAGAGCGTTACTATCAGCCCCAGCATTTT
>TRBV5-1|TRBD1|-|TRBJ1-2
CASSQRPPGGGNYGYTF
TGCGCCAGCAGCCAACGTCCCCCAGGGGGCGGTAACTATGGCTACACCTTC
>TRBV2|-|-|TRBJ2-3
CASSTRGARTDTQYF
TGTGCCAGCAGTACTCGGGGGGCCCGCACAGATACGCAGTATTTT
>TRBV7-2|-|-|TRBJ1-5
CASSLRTGNQPQHF
TGTGCCAGCAGCCTAAGGACAGGCAATCAGCCCCAGCATTTT
>TRBV12-5|-|few|TRBJ1-2
CASGSSPQGRDGYTF
TGTGCTAGTGGCTCTAGCCCTCAGGGGCGTGATGGCTACACCTTC
>TRBV7-9|TRBD1|-|TRBJ1-5
CASSLTGGNQPQHF
TGTGCCAGCAGTCTGACAGGGGGGAATCAGCCCCAGCATTTT
>TRBV12-3/TRBV12-4|-|-|TRBJ2-3
CASSFMSDTQYF
TGTGCCAGCAGCTTTATGTCAGATACGCAGTATTTT
>TRBV18|TRBD2|-|TRBJ2-1
CASSPLVGTNVDNEQFF
TGTGCCAGCTCACCTCTCGTGGGGACTAATGTCGACAATGAGCAGTTCTTC
>TRBV30|TRBD1|-|TRBJ1-5
CAWKGQGHQPQHF
TGTGCCTGGAAGGGACAGGGGCATCAGCCCCAGCATTTT